Below, 28 T cell receptor beta chains from the same sample are listed, as sequenced in a study of T cell responses to AZD1222 COVID-19 vaccine. Profiling relied on immunoSEQ multiplex PCR, and the TCRdb table lists in-frame clones only, not all of them. The table shows some 150,000 clones, with more than 75% occurring only once. The sample here was peripheral blood, taken on day 0 of AZD1222 vaccination. Receptors were obtained from an adult in good health.

The chain recombines TRBV13 with TRBJ1-6; perhaps TRBD1 as D (6 bases). The CDR3 has 14 residues. Trimming left V 6 bases short and J 7 bases short, with 13 bases between. Per germline, CDR1 PRHDT and CDR2 FYEKMQ (reference sequence). The CDR3 region is CASRPQGENSPLHF. In DNA form, the CDR3 reads TGTGCCAGCAGACCACAGGGCGAGAATTCACCCCTCCACTTT.

The genes are TRBV19 and TRBJ2-6; 12 bases align to TRBD1. Germline values: CDR1 LNHDA, CDR2 SQIVND (reference sequence). After removal of 0 bases from V and 0 bases from J, the junction contained 6 bases not matched to a gene. CDR3 length: 20 amino acids. The CDR3 protein is CASSIDRDRGPYSGANVLTF. The CDR3 DNA follows: TGTGCCAGTAGTATAGACCGGGACAGGGGGCCCTACTCTGGGGCCAACGTCCTGACTTTC.

This chain joins TRBV6-5 and TRBJ1-1, with no clear D. CDR1 MNHEY and CDR2 SVGAGI come from the germline V gene. CDR3 length: 16 residues. Trimming removed 2 bases at V and 1 base at J, with 14 bases between. The CDR3 protein is CASSYVPAAANTEAFF. For the CDR3, the DNA is TGTGCCAGCAGTTACGTCCCCGCGGCAGCGAACACTGAAGCTTTCTTT.

The chain links TRBV5-1 to TRBJ1-1; 8 bases are a match to TRBD1. Germline V gene lookup returns CDR1 SGHRS and CDR2 YFSETQ. The CDR3 is made up of 16 amino acids. Unmatched junction bases numbered 5, after V lost 0 bases and J lost 1 base. Here the CDR3 reads CASSLGQGIGNTEAFF. The CDR3 DNA reads as TGCGCCAGCAGCTTGGGACAGGGGATAGGGAACACTGAAGCTTTCTTT.

The chain employs TRBV7-6 and TRBJ1-2; unclear D gene. V was clipped by 10 bases and J by 0 bases, with 6 bases between them. Germline V gives CDR1 SGHVS, CDR2 FNYEAQ. The CDR3 is 11 residues long. This CDR3 reads CAIPANYGYTF. The CDR3 region has the DNA TGTGCCATACCTGCTAACTATGGCTACACCTTC.

This chain links TRBV1 with TRBJ1-2. TRBV1 is flagged as a pseudogene. The CDR3 has 15 residues. The CDR3 loop reads CTSSQRMGGVYGYTF. The DNA of the CDR3 is TGCACCAGCAGCCAGCGGATGGGGGGAGTGTATGGCTACACCTTC.

The chain recombines TRBV7-6 with TRBJ2-7; 7 bases fit TRBD1. Germline-derived CDR1 and CDR2 are SGHVS and FNYEAQ. V gave up 4 bases and J gave up 1 base; unmatched junction bases: 10. The CDR3 loop spans 16 amino acids. CDR3 DNA sequence: TGTGCCAGCAGCTCATCGCCCGGGACAGATTCCTACGAGCAGTACTTC. Translation: CASSSSPGTDSYEQYF.

The J gene is TRBJ2-5, the V gene TRBV6-5; tentatively, D is TRBD1 (6 bases). The CDR3 runs 14 residues. Germline CDR1 and CDR2: MNHEY and SVGAGI. V dropped 5 bases and J dropped 6 bases, with 16 bases sitting between them. This chain's CDR3 is CASSQGGRGKTQYF. The CDR3, as DNA: TGTGCCAGCAGTCAGGGTGGCAGGGGTAAGACCCAGTACTTC.

The J gene is TRBJ1-2, the V gene TRBV7-8; maybe TRBD1 (5 bases). Trimming pared 5 bases from V and 8 bases from J, leaving 18 bases between. The CDR3 covers 14 residues. Germline-derived CDR1 and CDR2 are SGHVS and FQNEAQ. Written as DNA, the CDR3 is TGTGCCAGCAGCCCCGGGGGGTGGTTGACGGGCTACACCTTC. Translating gives CASSPGGWLTGYTF.

The V and J genes are TRBV6-2 or TRBV6-3 and TRBJ2-7; 8 bases are a match to TRBD2. Germline V gives CDR1 MNHEY, CDR2 SVGEGT. This CDR3 region has 15 residues. Trimming took 4 bases from V and 2 from J; bases not matched to a gene: 7. The CDR3 DNA sequence: TGTGCCAGCAGTTCGGGGGGGCCGACCCCCTACGAGCAGTACTTC. Its protein product is CASSSGGPTPYEQYF.

The chain carries TRBV19 and TRBJ1-4; D is perhaps TRBD1 (6 bases). This CDR3 is built from 15 residues. The germline V gene has CDR1 LNHDA and CDR2 SQIVND (reference sequence). Between the trimmed V and J ends, which lost 7 bases and 3 bases, there was a span of 15 bases. The DNA of the CDR3 is TGTGCCAGTACCAAAGGGGGGTTATCTAATGAAAAACTGTTTTTT. As protein: CASTKGGLSNEKLFF.

The J gene is TRBJ2-7, the V gene TRBV2; no reliable D call. CDR1 is SNHLY and CDR2 is FYNNEI in the germline V gene. The ends were cut back, 1 base at V and 2 bases at J, with 6 bases in the middle. The CDR3 covers 13 residues. The CDR3 DNA reads as TGTGCCAGCAGTGAAGGCCCGACCTACGAGCAGTACTTC. This codes for CASSEGPTYEQYF.

The V gene is TRBV15, the J gene TRBJ1-5; D uncertain. Trimming shortened V by 3 bases and J by 4 bases, and 13 bases separated the two germline ends. The CDR3 is 15 residues long. Germline V gene data show CDR1 as LNHNV and CDR2 as YYDKDF (reference sequence). This CDR3 reads CATSSSGLPNQPQHF. The CDR3 bases are TGTGCCACCAGCAGCTCCGGGCTCCCAAATCAGCCCCAGCATTTT. Drawing the rest from reference TRBV15 and TRBJ1-5, the complete variable domain is DAMVIQNPRYQVTQFGKPVTLSCSQTLNHNVMYWYQQKSSQAPKLLFHYYDKDFNNEADTPDNFQSRRPNTSFCFLDIRSPGLGDTAMYLCATSSSGLPNQPQHFGDGTRLSIL.

This rearrangement joins TRBV19 to TRBJ1-2; D might be TRBD1 (6 bases). With 3 bases removed from V and 5 bases from J, the gap between germline ends came to 25 bases. Germline V gene data show CDR1 as LNHDA and CDR2 as SQIVND (reference sequence). CDR3 length equals 18 residues. The CDR3 DNA is TGTGCCAGTAGTATCAGAGGGCCCAAAGCGGGGGCTCCATATGGCTACACCTTC. Protein product: CASSIRGPKAGAPYGYTF. Full variable domain (outside the CDR3, taken from reference TRBV19 and TRBJ1-2): DGGITQSPKYLFRKEGQNVTLSCEQNLNHDAMYWYRQDPGQGLRLIYYSQIVNDFQKGDIAEGYSVSREKKESFPLTVTSAQKNPTAFYLCASSIRGPKAGAPYGYTFGSGTRLTVV.

In DNA, the CDR3 is TGTGCCAGCAGCCGCCAGGGGGGTGGTGGGACTGAAGCTTTCTTT. It is translated as CASSRQGGGGTEAFF. This chain joins TRBV7-6 and TRBJ1-1; 7 positions match TRBD1. J lost 5 bases, V lost 5 bases, and 11 bases had no gene match. The CDR3 has 15 amino acids. Germline V gene lookup returns CDR1 SGHVS and CDR2 FNYEAQ.

The chain recombines TRBV4-2 with TRBJ1-1; no reliable D call. CDR1 and CDR2 (germline): LGHNA, YNFKEQ. V was shortened by 6 bases and J by 4 bases, with 12 bases between the two germline ends. This CDR3 region has 13 residues. The CDR3 loop reads CASREGLSTEAFF. In DNA form, the CDR3 reads TGTGCCAGCAGGGAAGGACTTAGCACTGAAGCTTTCTTT.

The CDR3 region is CASSAGTSGAVGTQYF. CDR3 nucleotide sequence: TGTGCCAGCAGCGCAGGGACTAGCGGGGCTGTGGGTACGCAGTATTTT. The genes are TRBV9 and TRBJ2-3; 13 bases fit TRBD2. The V and J ends lost 3 bases and 8 bases, in that order; junction bases with no gene match: 9. The CDR3 contains 16 residues. The germline V gene encodes CDR1 SGDLS and CDR2 YYNGEE.

The rearrangement uses TRBV6-5 and TRBJ2-5; D could derive from TRBD1 or TRBD2 (7 bases each). Germline-derived CDR1 and CDR2 are MNHEY and SVGAGI. This CDR3 contains 13 residues. V shed 9 bases and J shed 6 bases, with 17 bases lying between them. As DNA, the CDR3 is TGTGCCAGTCAGGGAGGGGGCTCGAAGACCCAGTACTTC. Translated, it gives CASQGGGSKTQYF.

The chain recombines TRBV10-3 with TRBJ1-4; D call uncertain. The ends were cut back, 3 bases at V and 6 bases at J, with 11 bases in the middle. CDR1 ENHRY and CDR2 SYGVKD come from the germline V gene. This CDR3 is 14 amino acids long. The CDR3 is CAISDGTQHEKLFF. In DNA, the CDR3 is TGTGCCATCAGTGACGGAACACAACATGAAAAACTGTTTTTT.

This clone was seen a handful of times. The rearrangement uses TRBV5-1 and TRBJ2-2; no definite D call. The CDR3 extends over 15 amino acids. Between the trimmed V and J ends, which lost 2 bases and 2 bases, there was a span of 10 bases. Germline CDR1 reads SGHRS; CDR2 reads YFSETQ. CDR3 in amino acids: CASSLAPSNTGELFF. The DNA of the CDR3 is TGCGCCAGCAGCTTAGCACCCTCCAACACCGGGGAGCTGTTTTTT. Filled out from reference TRBV5-1 and TRBJ2-2, the complete variable domain reads KAGVTQTPRYLIKTRGQQVTLSCSPISGHRSVSWYQQTPGQGLQFLFEYFSETQRNKGNFPGRFSGRQFSNSRSEMNVSTLELGDSALYLCASSLAPSNTGELFFGEGSRLTVL.

The rearrangement joins TRBV30 to TRBJ1-1; D gene uncertain. This CDR3 comprises 15 residues. Deletions cut 4 bases from V and 6 bases from J, with 21 bases between. Germline V gives CDR1 GTSNPN, CDR2 SVGIG (reference sequence). In nucleotides, the CDR3 is TGTGCCTGGATCAGGACCAAGAGCTTCCGACCTGAAGCTTTCTTT. It is translated as CAWIRTKSFRPEAFF. The full variable domain, in which reference TRBV30 and TRBJ1-1 provide the parts outside the CDR3, is SQTIHQWPATLVQPVGSPLSLECTVEGTSNPNLYWYRQAAGRGLQLLFYSVGIGQISSEVPQNLSASRPQDRQFILSSKKLLLSDSGFYLCAWIRTKSFRPEAFFGQGTRLTVV.

CDR3 protein: CASSLSGDTVTDTQYF. CDR3 sequence (DNA): TGTGCCAGCAGCTTATCCGGGGACACAGTCACAGATACGCAGTATTTT. The chain recombines TRBV7-3 with TRBJ2-3; tentatively, D is TRBD1 (6 bases). This CDR3 region has 16 residues. Looked up from germline, CDR1 is SGHTA and CDR2 is FQGTGA. V was shortened by 2 bases and J by 2 bases, with 14 bases between the two germline ends.

Only one count was recorded for this clone. The gene calls are TRBV28 and TRBJ2-4; 10 bases agree with TRBD2. Germline loops: CDR1 MDHEN, CDR2 SYDVKM. The CDR3 spans 15 residues. V shed 5 bases and J 7 bases; nucleotides not matched to a gene: 8. CDR3 in amino acids: CASSGTSEGRNIQYF. For the CDR3, the DNA is TGTGCCAGCAGTGGGACTAGCGAGGGGAGGAACATTCAGTACTTC.

The chain couples TRBV28 to TRBJ2-5; D possibly corresponds to TRBD2 (5 bases). Germline lookup yields CDR1 MDHEN and CDR2 SYDVKM. This CDR3 region has 13 residues. V was shortened by 6 bases and J by 5 bases, with 13 bases between the two germline ends. The CDR3 DNA reads as TGTGCCAGCAGGGCTCCTAGCTCGGAGACCCAGTACTTC. Protein product: CASRAPSSETQYF.

The rearrangement joins TRBV9 to TRBJ2-7; the match to TRBD1 covers 11 bases. After removal of 3 bases from V and 5 bases from J, the junction contained 10 bases not matched to a gene. CDR3 length: 16 residues. CDR1 and CDR2 from the germline V gene are SGDLS and YYNGEE. In nucleotides, the CDR3 is TGTGCCAGCAGCGCACCCCCCGGGACAGGGGGGAACGAGCAGTACTTC. Translating it yields CASSAPPGTGGNEQYF.

The J gene is TRBJ2-5, the V gene TRBV9; D is uncertain. V gave up 4 bases and J gave up 5 bases, with 9 bases separating them. Germline V gives CDR1 SGDLS, CDR2 YYNGEE. The CDR3 contains 12 residues. This CDR3 reads CASSSVGETQYF. CDR3 sequence (DNA): TGTGCCAGCAGCTCTGTGGGGGAGACCCAGTACTTC.

The V gene is TRBV20-1, the J gene TRBJ1-1; 7 positions match TRBD1. CDR3 size: 13 residues. Trimming cost V 3 bases and J 2 bases; bases outside gene matches: 3. Germline V gene data show CDR1 as DFQATT and CDR2 as SNEGSKA (reference sequence). As DNA, the CDR3 is TGCAGTGCTAGTGCAGGGGGTAACACTGAAGCTTTCTTT. Encoded protein: CSASAGGNTEAFF.

The CDR3 is CASSQVSYSGNTIYF. The CDR3 DNA reads TGTGCCAGCAGCCAAGTTAGCTACTCTGGAAACACCATATATTTT. This chain connects TRBV3-1 (or the pseudogene TRBV3-2) to TRBJ1-3; the D is unclear. V was clipped by 1 base and J by 0 bases, with 7 bases between them. This CDR3 comprises 15 residues. Germline V lookup: CDR1 LGHDT, CDR2 YNNKEL (reference sequence).